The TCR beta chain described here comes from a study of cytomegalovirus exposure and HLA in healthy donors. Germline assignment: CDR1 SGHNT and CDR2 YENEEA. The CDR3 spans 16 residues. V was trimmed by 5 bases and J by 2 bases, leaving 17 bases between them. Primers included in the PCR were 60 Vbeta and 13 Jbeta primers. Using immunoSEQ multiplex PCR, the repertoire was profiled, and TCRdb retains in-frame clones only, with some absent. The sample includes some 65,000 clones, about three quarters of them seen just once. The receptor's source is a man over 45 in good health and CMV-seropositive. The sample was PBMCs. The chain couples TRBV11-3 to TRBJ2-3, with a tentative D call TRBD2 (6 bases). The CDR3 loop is CASSLEWGGPTDTQYF. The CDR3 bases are TGTGCCAGCAGCCTTGAATGGGGAGGCCCCACAGATACGCAGTATTTT.